The next 22 T cell receptor beta chains were all read from a single sample in a study of technical replicates of blood from a few donors. TCRdb keeps only in-frame clones here, not all; method: immunoSEQ multiplex PCR. This repertoire shows 84,000 or so clones, just under 95% found once; its top ten account for roughly 0.25%. Specimen: T cells isolated from PBMCs. Receptors were obtained from a human donor in good health.

The gene calls are TRBV5-1 and TRBJ2-7, with 10 nucleotides matching TRBD1. Germline-derived CDR1 and CDR2 are SGHRS and YFSETQ. This CDR3 has 18 residues. The trim removed 4 bases at V and 1 base at J, leaving 14 bases unmatched. The CDR3: CASSEHSGTGVRSYEQYF. CDR3 DNA: TGCGCCAGCAGCGAACACTCCGGGACAGGGGTCCGTTCCTACGAGCAGTACTTC.

This clone showed up just once. V gene TRBV6-1 combines with J gene TRBJ2-7; no firm D call. CDR3 length: 15 residues. Germline V gene data show CDR1 as MNHNS and CDR2 as SASEGT. V was clipped by 2 bases and J by 0 bases, with 11 bases between them. The CDR3 nucleotides read TGTGCCAGCAGTGAACGTGTCCGGAGCTCCTACGAGCAGTACTTC. It encodes CASSERVRSSYEQYF.

The chain has TRBV7-9 and TRBJ2-7, with D unclear. The CDR3 is made up of 13 amino acids. CDR1 and CDR2 from the germline V gene are SEHNR and FQNEAQ (reference sequence). Trimming cost V 7 bases and J 0 bases, with 10 bases left between them. The CDR3 nucleotides read TGTGCCAGCAAGAGGATTGGCTCCTACGAGCAGTACTTC. It specifies CASKRIGSYEQYF.

V gene TRBV10-1 combines with J gene TRBJ2-7; 7 nucleotides line up with TRBD1. The CDR3 totals 13 residues. V lost 1 base and J lost 4; bases outside the gene matches: 1. CDR1 and CDR2 (germline): WNHNN, SYGVQD (reference sequence). The CDR3 DNA reads TGCGCCAGCAGTGAGTGGGGACAGTACGAGCAGTACTTC. Residues: CASSEWGQYEQYF.

The chain carries TRBV7-8 and TRBJ1-5; 9 bases match TRBD1. V gave up 2 bases and J gave up 5 bases; unmatched junction bases: 10. Germline lookup yields CDR1 SGHVS and CDR2 FQNEAQ. The CDR3 sequence is 17 residues long. The CDR3 region has the DNA TGTGCCAGCAGCTTATCCGCCGGGACAGGGCGGGATCAGCCCCAGCATTTT. It encodes CASSLSAGTGRDQPQHF.

The rearrangement joins TRBV6-6 to TRBJ1-1; D ambiguous. Germline CDR1 reads MNHNY; CDR2 reads SVGAGI (reference sequence). V was shortened by 5 bases and J by 6 bases, with 16 bases between the two germline ends. The CDR3 sequence is 14 residues long. DNA for the CDR3: TGTGCCAGCAGTAATTCTCAGGTTATCTCTGAAGCTTTCTTT. This translates into CASSNSQVISEAFF.

This clone appeared a single time. J is TRBJ2-7 and V is TRBV5-5; TRBD1 agrees at 7 bases. V lost 2 bases, J lost 6 bases, and 2 bases stayed unmatched. Germline CDR1 is SGHKS and CDR2 is YYEKEE (reference sequence). The CDR3 contains 12 residues. CDR3 nucleotides: TGTGCCAGCAGCTTTACAGGGGCCGAGCAGTACTTC. Amino acid sequence: CASSFTGAEQYF. Looking up the rest from reference TRBV5-5 and TRBJ2-7 gives the full variable domain: DAGVTQSPTHLIKTRGQQVTLRCSPISGHKSVSWYQQVLGQGPQFIFQYYEKEERGRGNFPDRFSARQFPNYSSELNVNALLLGDSALYLCASSFTGAEQYFGPGTRLTVT.

The rearrangement joins TRBV28 to TRBJ2-7, with unresolved D. The CDR3 sequence is 13 residues long. V was shortened by 5 bases and J by 4 bases, with 12 bases between the two germline ends. Germline-derived CDR1 and CDR2 are MDHEN and SYDVKM. CDR3 sequence reads: CASSPPSEYEQYF. DNA for the CDR3: TGTGCCAGCAGTCCGCCTTCGGAGTACGAGCAGTACTTC.

The count of this clone is one. The chain recombines TRBV6-1 with TRBJ1-5; TRBD1 matches at 8 bases. This CDR3 region has 15 residues. Germline CDR1 MNHNS, CDR2 SASEGT. The V gene end was trimmed by 3 bases and the J gene end by 4 bases; junction bases not matched to a gene: 5. The CDR3 sequence: CASSDFRTGNQPQHF. In nucleotides, the CDR3 is TGTGCCAGCAGTGATTTTAGGACAGGGAATCAGCCCCAGCATTTT.

The chain joins TRBV4-1 to TRBJ2-7; D might be TRBD1 (5 bases). The CDR3 spans 15 residues. Trimming took 4 bases from V and 2 from J, leaving 15 bases between them. The germline CDR1 and CDR2 sequences are MGHRA and YSYEKL. CDR3 loop: CASSLQVAGTYEQYF. In nucleotides, the CDR3 is TGCGCCAGCAGCCTCCAAGTGGCAGGGACCTACGAGCAGTACTTC.

V and J are TRBV7-9 and TRBJ2-7, with D tentatively TRBD1 (5 bases). CDR3 length: 14 residues. Germline loops: CDR1 SEHNR, CDR2 FQNEAQ (reference sequence). V dropped 3 bases and J dropped 3 bases, with 12 bases sitting between them. The CDR3 loop reads CASSFDRTSYEQYF. CDR3 in DNA: TGTGCCAGCAGCTTTGACAGAACAAGCTACGAGCAGTACTTC.

The chain carries TRBV4-1 and TRBJ1-5; TRBD1 aligns across 8 bases. Trimming took 1 base from V and 7 from J; bases not matched to a gene: 12. This CDR3 region has 17 residues. Germline V gives CDR1 MGHRA, CDR2 YSYEKL. The CDR3, as DNA: TGCGCCAGCAGCCAAGGGTCTGCCAGGGGGCGAAGGCAGCCCCAGCATTTT. Protein sequence: CASSQGSARGRRQPQHF.

The chain is built from TRBV27 and TRBJ1-1; unclear D gene. Trimming removed 3 bases at V and 2 bases at J, with 10 bases between. Per germline, CDR1 MNHEY and CDR2 SMNVEV (reference sequence). The CDR3 has 14 residues. CDR3 residues: CASSFGDPNTEAFF. The CDR3 DNA sequence: TGTGCCAGCAGTTTTGGAGACCCAAACACTGAAGCTTTCTTT.

As for this clone: This CDR3 is missing its conserved last phenylalanine or tryptophan, likely due to a read error. The limits of the CDR3 on the DNA are not certain, so only TCRdb's listed CDR3 is given. The rearrangement links TRBV11-2 to TRBJ2-7; the DNA was not used to check the table's D call, TRBD2. Counting both end residues, the CDR3 totals 13 amino acids. CDR1 is SGHAT, CDR2 FQNNGV, per germline. CDR3 sequence: CASSRTTAGGLAI.

The rearrangement links TRBV5-1 to TRBJ2-7, with D perhaps matching TRBD1 (5 bases). Germline V gives CDR1 SGHRS, CDR2 YFSETQ. This CDR3 spans 13 amino acids. The V end lost 0 bases, the J end lost 6 bases, and 10 bases lay between the germline ends. CDR3 sequence: CASSLAGQGEQYF. CDR3 in DNA: TGCGCCAGCAGCTTGGCCGGGCAGGGCGAGCAGTACTTC.

The CDR3 loop reads CASSETGYISEAFF. DNA for the CDR3: TGCGCCAGCAGCGAAACTGGTTATATTAGTGAAGCTTTCTTT. The chain recombines TRBV5-1 with TRBJ1-1; no firm D call. Trimming cost V 4 bases and J 7 bases, with 17 bases left between them. The germline V gene encodes CDR1 SGHRS and CDR2 YFSETQ. The CDR3 contains 14 residues.

This clone was seen once. The J gene is TRBJ1-5, the V gene TRBV28; D is perhaps TRBD1 (6 bases). Trimming shortened V by 2 bases and J by 7 bases, and 9 bases separated the two germline ends. CDR3 length equals 13 residues. The germline gives CDR1 MDHEN, CDR2 SYDVKM. CDR3 sequence reads: CASSLVQGQPQHF. CDR3 sequence (DNA): TGTGCCAGCAGTTTAGTGCAGGGGCAGCCCCAGCATTTT.

The CDR3 DNA reads as TGTGCCATAACCCAGGGGACGGAGACCCAGTACTTC. Its protein is CAITQGTETQYF. J is TRBJ2-5 and V is TRBV2; D is perhaps TRBD1 (6 bases). The V gene lost 10 bases and the J gene lost 5 bases, with 14 bases spanning the gap. The CDR3 runs to 12 residues. Germline V lookup: CDR1 SNHLY, CDR2 FYNNEI. The whole variable domain, remainder taken from reference TRBV2 and TRBJ2-5, is EPEVTQTPSHQVTQMGQEVILRCVPISNHLYFYWYRQILGQKVEFLVSFYNNEISEKSEIFDDQFSVERPDGSNFTLKIRSTKLEDSAMYFCAITQGTETQYFGPGTRLLVL.

The genes are TRBV7-8 and TRBJ2-4; weak D call: TRBD2 (6 bases). The CDR3 extends over 14 amino acids. V was cut by 4 bases and J by 6 bases, with 13 bases left in between. The germline V gene encodes CDR1 SGHVS and CDR2 FQNEAQ. CDR3 nucleotide sequence: TGTGCCAGCAGCTCTCGGGACTCCGGAAACATTCAGTACTTC. This encodes CASSSRDSGNIQYF.

V usage is TRBV6-1 and J usage is TRBJ2-1; 9 bases agree with TRBD2. The V gene end was trimmed by 6 bases and the J gene end by 7 bases; junction bases not matched to a gene: 7. Germline lookup yields CDR1 MNHNS and CDR2 SASEGT. The CDR3 is 14 amino acids. The CDR3, as DNA: TGTGCCAGCAGAGGGGGCGGGGGGGCGAATGAGCAGTTCTTC. Translation gives CASRGGGGANEQFF.

The CDR3 sequence is CASSPTSGGHTGELFF. Here the CDR3 DNA reads TGTGCCAGCAGCCCGACTAGCGGGGGACACACCGGGGAGCTGTTTTTT. V gene TRBV27 combines with J gene TRBJ2-2; 12 bases match TRBD2. CDR3 length: 16 amino acids. Germline lookup yields CDR1 MNHEY and CDR2 SMNVEV (reference sequence). V was clipped by 6 bases and J by 3 bases; unmatched bases: 5.

The gene calls are TRBV5-1 and TRBJ2-5; no clear D. V lost 4 bases and J lost 1, with 8 bases in between. The CDR3 loop spans 13 amino acids. Germline V gives CDR1 SGHRS, CDR2 YFSETQ. The CDR3 DNA sequence: TGCGCCAGCAGCGTAACGGTCCAAGAGACCCAGTACTTC. Amino acids: CASSVTVQETQYF.